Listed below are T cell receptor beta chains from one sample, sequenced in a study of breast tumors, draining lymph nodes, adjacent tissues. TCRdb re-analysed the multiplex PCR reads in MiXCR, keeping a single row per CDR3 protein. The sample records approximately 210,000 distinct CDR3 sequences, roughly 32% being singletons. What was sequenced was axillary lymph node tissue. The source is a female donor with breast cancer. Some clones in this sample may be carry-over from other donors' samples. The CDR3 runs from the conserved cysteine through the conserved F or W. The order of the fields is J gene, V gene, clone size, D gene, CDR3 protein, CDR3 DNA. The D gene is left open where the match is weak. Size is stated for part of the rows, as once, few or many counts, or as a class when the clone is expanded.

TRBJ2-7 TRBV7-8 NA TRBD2 CASSLRSSGSNEQYF TGTGCCAGCAGCCTCCGGAGTAGCGGGAGCAACGAGCAGTACTTC
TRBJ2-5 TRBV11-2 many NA CASSHRRETQYF TGTGCCAGCAGTCACCGTCGCGAGACCCAGTACTTC
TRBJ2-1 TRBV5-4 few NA CASSLAGARTNEQFF TGTGCCAGCAGCTTGGCGGGTGCACGAACCAATGAGCAGTTCTTC
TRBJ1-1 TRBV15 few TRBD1 CATSRRDRALHTEAFF TGTGCCACCAGCCGCCGGGACAGGGCTTTACATACTGAAGCTTTCTTT
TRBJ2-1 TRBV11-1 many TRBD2 CASSLSRGGEQFF TGTGCCAGCAGCTTATCAAGGGGAGGGGAGCAGTTCTTC
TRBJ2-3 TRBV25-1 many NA CASTPAGPDTQYF TGTGCCAGCACCCCGGCGGGACCAGATACGCAGTATTTT
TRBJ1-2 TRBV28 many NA CASSLGILNYGYTF TGTGCCAGCAGTTTAGGGATACTAAACTATGGCTACACCTTC
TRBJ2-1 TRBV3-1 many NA CASSREGTRVNEQFF TGTGCCAGCAGCCGAGAAGGGACTCGGGTCAATGAGCAGTTCTTC
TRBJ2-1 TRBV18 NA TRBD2 CASSPRTSVSYNEQFF TGTGCCAGCTCACCGAGGACTAGCGTCTCCTACAATGAGCAGTTCTTC
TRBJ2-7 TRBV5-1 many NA CASSSQASSYEQYF TGCGCCAGCAGCTCTCAGGCGAGCTCCTACGAGCAGTACTTC
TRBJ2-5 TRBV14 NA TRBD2 CASSPGLAGARETQYF TGTGCCAGCAGCCCGGGACTAGCGGGAGCTAGGGAGACCCAGTACTTC
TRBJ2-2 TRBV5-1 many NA CASSLDSGGVMANTGELFF TGCGCCAGCAGCCTCGATTCTGGTGGTGTTATGGCGAACACCGGGGAGCTGTTTTTT
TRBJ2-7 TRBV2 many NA CASRQTYEQYF TGTGCCAGCCGACAGACCTACGAGCAGTACTTC
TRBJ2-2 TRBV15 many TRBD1 CATRPTGNHGELFF TGTGCCACCAGACCGACAGGGAACCACGGGGAGCTGTTTTTT
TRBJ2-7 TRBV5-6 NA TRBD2 CASSFRTSGRASYEQYF TGTGCCAGCAGCTTCCGGACTAGCGGGAGGGCCTCTTACGAGCAGTACTTC
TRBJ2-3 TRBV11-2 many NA CASSFVRVTDTQYF TGTGCCAGCAGCTTTGTACGGGTCACAGATACGCAGTATTTT
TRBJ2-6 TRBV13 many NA CASSAGSGANVLTF TGTGCCAGCAGCGCAGGGTCTGGGGCCAACGTCCTGACTTTC
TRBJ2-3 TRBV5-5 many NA CASSAATGVGTDTQYF TGTGCCAGCAGCGCGGCGACAGGAGTAGGCACAGATACGCAGTATTTT
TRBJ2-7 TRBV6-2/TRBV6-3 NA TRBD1 CASSHGTGTYEQYF TGTGCCAGCAGTCACGGGACAGGGACCTACGAGCAGTACTTC
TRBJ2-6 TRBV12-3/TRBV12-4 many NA CASSFPPYRTSGANVLTF TGTGCCAGCAGTTTTCCGCCCTACAGGACTTCTGGGGCCAACGTCCTGACTTTC
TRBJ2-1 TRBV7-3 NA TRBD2 CASSRSLAGSYNEQFF TGTGCCAGCTCACGTAGTTTAGCGGGATCCTACAATGAGCAGTTCTTC
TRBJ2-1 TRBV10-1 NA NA CASSESAGINSYNEQSF TGCGCCAGCAGTGAGTCCGCCGGAATTAACTCCTACAATGAGCAGTCCTTC
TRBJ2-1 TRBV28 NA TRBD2 CASSPTTSGRLEQFF TGTGCCAGCAGTCCAACAACTAGCGGGAGGCTTGAGCAGTTCTTC
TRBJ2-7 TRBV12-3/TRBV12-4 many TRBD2 CASSFPRLAASNEQYF TGTGCCAGCAGTTTCCCCCGACTAGCGGCTAGCAACGAGCAGTACTTC
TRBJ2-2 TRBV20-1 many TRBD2 CSARDGRTRVAGELFF TGCAGTGCTAGAGATGGTCGGACTAGAGTCGCCGGGGAGCTGTTTTTT
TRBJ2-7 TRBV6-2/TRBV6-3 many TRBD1 CASRYPGQGLNEQYF TGTGCCAGCAGATACCCGGGACAGGGTCTCAACGAGCAGTACTTC
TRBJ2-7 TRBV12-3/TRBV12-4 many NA CASSLDHSYEQYF TGTGCCAGCAGTTTAGACCACTCCTACGAGCAGTACTTC
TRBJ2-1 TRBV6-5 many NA CASTSGWNEQFF TGTGCCAGCACCTCAGGTTGGAATGAGCAGTTCTTC
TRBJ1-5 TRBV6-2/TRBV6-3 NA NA CASSYLEYVDRSYQPQHF TGTGCCAGCAGTTACTTAGAATATGTCGACAGGTCCTATCAGCCCCAGCATTTT
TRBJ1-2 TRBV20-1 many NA CSASTPNYGYTF TGCAGTGCTAGCACCCCAAACTATGGCTACACCTTC
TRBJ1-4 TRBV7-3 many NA CASSGKVSPPANEKLFF TGTGCCAGCAGCGGCAAAGTTAGTCCACCGGCTAATGAAAAACTGTTTTTT
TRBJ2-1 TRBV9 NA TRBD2 CASSPTSGSLSEQFF TGTGCCAGCAGCCCCACTAGCGGGAGTCTCAGTGAGCAGTTCTTC
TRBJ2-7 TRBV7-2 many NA CASSFVALSYEQYF TGTGCCAGCAGCTTCGTCGCACTGAGCTACGAGCAGTACTTC
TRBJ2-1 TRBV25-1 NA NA CASSLGRVGGPYNEQFF TGTGCCAGCAGTCTCGGACGGGTCGGGGGCCCTTACAATGAGCAGTTCTTC
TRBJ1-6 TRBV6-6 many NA CASSPGRGNSPLHF TGTGCCAGCAGCCCTGGTAGGGGGAATTCACCCCTCCACTTT
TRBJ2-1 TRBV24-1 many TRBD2 CATSDFAGGSDNEQFF TGTGCCACCAGTGATTTTGCGGGAGGTTCGGACAATGAGCAGTTCTTC
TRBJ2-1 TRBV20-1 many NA CSARDRAAISYNEQFF TGCAGTGCTAGAGATCGAGCGGCCATCTCCTACAATGAGCAGTTCTTC
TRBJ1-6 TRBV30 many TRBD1 CAWSQTGSNSPLHF TGTGCCTGGAGTCAGACAGGGTCGAATTCACCCCTCCACTTT
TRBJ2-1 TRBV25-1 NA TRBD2 CASSARGLAGLSNEQFF TGTGCCAGCAGTGCTAGAGGACTAGCGGGACTCTCCAATGAGCAGTTCTTC
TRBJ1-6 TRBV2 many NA CASSEMDSPLHF TGTGCCAGCAGTGAAATGGATTCACCCCTCCACTTT
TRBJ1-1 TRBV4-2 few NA CASSQESRNTEAFF TGTGCCAGCAGCCAAGAGAGCCGGAACACTGAAGCTTTCTTT
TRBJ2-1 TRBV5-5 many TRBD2 CASSWGLAGGYEQFF TGTGCCAGCAGCTGGGGACTAGCGGGAGGATATGAGCAGTTCTTC
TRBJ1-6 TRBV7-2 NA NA CASPSQISPLHF TGTGCCAGCCCCAGCCAAATTTCACCCCTCCACTTT
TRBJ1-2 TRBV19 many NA CASIGRLGYGYTF TGTGCCAGTATCGGCAGGCTTGGTTATGGCTACACCTTC
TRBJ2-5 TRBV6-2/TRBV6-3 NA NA CASSYSRPGQQETQYF TGTGCCAGCAGTTACTCACGACCGGGCCAGCAAGAGACCCAGTACTTC
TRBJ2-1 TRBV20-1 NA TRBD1 CSARDQRRTGGPGEQFF TGCAGTGCTAGAGATCAGAGGAGAACAGGGGGACCCGGGGAGCAGTTCTTC
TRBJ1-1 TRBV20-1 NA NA CSAIVRTEAFF TGCAGTGCTATCGTAAGGACTGAAGCTTTCTTT
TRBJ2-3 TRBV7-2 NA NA CVSSLDGSIPDTQYF TGCGTCAGCAGCTTAGACGGGAGTATCCCAGATACGCAGTATTTT
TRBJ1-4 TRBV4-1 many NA CASSQVRGRLNEKLFF TGCGCCAGCAGCCAAGTGCGGGGCCGTCTAAATGAAAAACTGTTTTTT
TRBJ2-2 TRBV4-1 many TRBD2 CASSRTTSGSVGELFF TGCGCCAGCAGCCGCACGACTAGCGGGAGTGTCGGGGAGCTGTTTTTT
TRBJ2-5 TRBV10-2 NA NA CASPQGGVETQYF TGCGCCAGTCCGCAGGGTGGGGTAGAGACCCAGTACTTC
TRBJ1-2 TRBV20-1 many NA CSARAQVGGRNYGYTF TGCAGTGCTAGAGCCCAAGTAGGGGGGAGGAACTATGGCTACACCTTC
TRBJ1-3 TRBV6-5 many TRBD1 CASSYSRQGATGNTIYF TGTGCCAGCAGTTACTCGAGACAGGGGGCTACTGGAAACACCATATATTTT
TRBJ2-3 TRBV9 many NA CASSVDSLYTDTQYF TGTGCCAGCAGCGTAGACAGCCTCTATACAGATACGCAGTATTTT
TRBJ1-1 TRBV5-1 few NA CASSLGFLTEAFF TGCGCCAGCAGCTTGGGGTTTCTGACTGAAGCTTTCTTT